The next 22 T cell receptor beta chains were all read from a single sample in a study of shared T cell receptors in the human thymus. The table came from immunoSEQ multiplex PCR; TCRdb's copy has only in-frame clones and leaves some out. This table has hundreds of thousands of clones, roughly 90% appearing once. These records were also assigned to another study, of human thymus T cells.

Sample: thymocytes. The receptors come from a boy under two years old with a congenital heart defect.

The chain carries TRBV6-6 and TRBJ2-3, with 8 nucleotides matching TRBD2. Germline V gives CDR1 MNHNY, CDR2 SVGAGI (reference sequence). J gave up 4 bases and V 5 bases, and 5 bases lay outside the gene matches. The CDR3 is made up of 14 amino acids. CDR3 sequence: CASSPGTSSDTQYF. The CDR3 DNA follows: TGTGCCAGCAGTCCCGGGACTAGTTCAGATACGCAGTATTTT.

V is TRBV6-5 and J is TRBJ1-5; a possible D gene is TRBD1 (5 bases). V gave up 5 bases and J gave up 0 bases, with 11 bases separating them. This CDR3 has 15 amino acids. CDR1 and CDR2 (germline): MNHEY, SVGAGI. CDR3: CASSPRQYSNQPQHF. The CDR3, as DNA: TGTGCCAGCAGTCCTCGACAGTATAGCAATCAGCCCCAGCATTTT.

The V and J genes are TRBV4-2 and TRBJ2-1; 7 bases line up with TRBD2. The CDR3 contains 17 residues. The germline V gene encodes CDR1 LGHNA and CDR2 YNFKEQ. After removal of 1 base from V and 5 bases from J, the junction contained 11 bases not matched to a gene. The CDR3 DNA reads TGTGCCAGCAGCCAAGTAGATATAAAGCGGGGTGACAATGAGCAGTTCTTC. It yields the protein CASSQVDIKRGDNEQFF.

The chain has TRBV4-3 and TRBJ2-7; 10 nucleotides align to TRBD2. The trim removed 1 base at V and 3 bases at J, leaving 3 bases unmatched. The CDR3 consists of 15 residues. CDR1 and CDR2 (germline): LGHNA, YSLEER. The CDR3 DNA is TGCGCCAGCAGCCAAGGACTAGCGGGCTGCTACGAGCAGTACTTC. This sequence encodes CASSQGLAGCYEQYF.

This clone has just one count. The chain has TRBV5-1 and TRBJ2-1; D call uncertain. Germline-derived CDR1 and CDR2 are SGHRS and YFSETQ. Trimming took 0 bases from V and 0 from J, leaving 7 bases between them. The CDR3 is 15 residues long. CDR3 region: CASSLALFSYNEQFF. DNA of the CDR3: TGCGCCAGCAGCTTGGCGTTATTCTCCTACAATGAGCAGTTCTTC.

This clone was seen once. CDR3 coding DNA: TGTGCCAGCAGCGTAGACAGGGGGCGTGGCGAGCAGTACTTC. The encoded protein is CASSVDRGRGEQYF. The genes are TRBV28 and TRBJ2-7; 10 nucleotides line up with TRBD1. Germline CDR1 and CDR2: MDHEN and SYDVKM. This CDR3 contains 14 residues. The V and J ends lost 6 bases and 6 bases, in that order; junction bases with no gene match: 8.

The CDR3, as DNA: TGTGCCAGCAGTGACCCGACAGGCGAGCAGTACTTC. Protein: CASSDPTGEQYF. The V and J genes are TRBV6-1 and TRBJ2-7; a weak D match, TRBD1 (6 bases). This CDR3 region has 12 residues. The germline V and J ends were trimmed by 3 bases and 6 bases, with 9 bases remaining between them. Germline V gene lookup returns CDR1 MNHNS and CDR2 SASEGT.

This chain connects TRBV19 to TRBJ1-5, with 8 bases that match TRBD1. V gave up 3 bases and J gave up 2 bases; unmatched junction bases: 18. CDR1 and CDR2 from the germline V gene are LNHDA and SQIVND (reference sequence). The CDR3 totals 20 residues. CDR3 sequence reads: CASSMRGFGTGDLGNQPQHF. CDR3 bases: TGTGCCAGTAGTATGCGGGGATTCGGGACAGGAGACTTGGGCAATCAGCCCCAGCATTTT.

The chain joins TRBV7-9 to TRBJ1-5; 12 bases line up with TRBD1. CDR1 SEHNR and CDR2 FQNEAQ come from the germline V gene (reference sequence). The V segment lost 6 bases and the J segment 2 bases; nucleotides outside the gene matches: 8. This CDR3 is built from 17 residues. The CDR3 region is CASSPGQGARGNQPQHF. The CDR3 DNA is TGTGCCAGCAGTCCGGGACAGGGGGCGCGAGGCAATCAGCCCCAGCATTTT.

J is TRBJ2-3 and V is TRBV14; 10 nucleotides match TRBD2. Trimming removed 0 bases from V and 5 bases from J; junction bases left unmatched: 20. The CDR3 is 21 residues long. CDR1 and CDR2 from the germline V gene are SGHDN and FVKESK. Here the CDR3 DNA reads TGTGCCAGCAGCCAAGAAAGACCGAGCGGGAGGGCCCTCTATTGGGGAGATACGCAGTATTTT. This codes for CASSQERPSGRALYWGDTQYF.

This sequence joins TRBV29-1 and TRBJ1-1, with TRBD1 as a possible D gene (6 bases). From germline, CDR1 is SQVTM and CDR2 ANQGSEA. The V gene lost 3 bases and the J gene lost 4 bases, with 9 bases spanning the gap. This CDR3 has 12 amino acids. CDR3 loop: CSVEGALTEAFF. Written as DNA, the CDR3 is TGCAGCGTTGAGGGGGCCCTCACTGAAGCTTTCTTT. The full variable domain, with the rest looked up from reference TRBV29-1 and TRBJ1-1, is SAVISQKPSRDICQRGTSLTIQCQVDSQVTMMFWYRQQPGQSLTLIATANQGSEATYESGFVIDKFPISRPNLTFSTLTVSNMSPEDSSIYLCSVEGALTEAFFGQGTRLTVV.

The chain couples TRBV10-2 to TRBJ2-2, with a weak D call TRBD1 (5 bases). The germline CDR1 and CDR2 sequences are WSHSY and SAAADI. The CDR3 consists of 13 residues. Trimming took off 5 bases at V and 6 bases at J, with 10 bases between the two ends. CDR3 nucleotides: TGCGCCAGCAGTCTGCAGGGATCCGGGGAGCTGTTTTTT. Translating gives CASSLQGSGELFF.

This chain connects TRBV6-5 to TRBJ2-2, with a weak D call TRBD2 (6 bases). The CDR3 contains 16 residues. V was shortened by 0 bases and J by 6 bases, with 14 bases between the two germline ends. Germline V gives CDR1 MNHEY, CDR2 SVGAGI. The CDR3 is CASSYSGTPYAGELFF. In DNA form, the CDR3 reads TGTGCCAGCAGTTACTCAGGGACTCCCTACGCCGGGGAGCTGTTTTTT.

The genes are TRBV19 and TRBJ1-4; TRBD1 agrees at 7 bases. The CDR3 extends over 15 amino acids. Germline values: CDR1 LNHDA, CDR2 SQIVND (reference sequence). V shed 3 bases and J 10 bases; nucleotides not matched to a gene: 11. The CDR3 nucleotides are TGTGCCAGTAGTATCCTCAGGCCACAGGGGTTAAAACTGTTTTTT. Amino acid sequence: CASSILRPQGLKLFF.

The chain is built from TRBV7-8 and TRBJ2-3, with D possibly matching TRBD2 (6 bases). V was shortened by 2 bases and J by 0 bases, with 21 bases between the two germline ends. This CDR3 has 19 residues. The germline CDR1 and CDR2 sequences are SGHVS and FQNEAQ. The CDR3 reads CASSLRWGSGTPSTDTQYF. CDR3 bases: TGTGCCAGCAGCTTACGTTGGGGTAGCGGAACTCCTAGCACAGATACGCAGTATTTT.

This chain joins TRBV11-3 and TRBJ2-1; 9 positions agree with TRBD1. This CDR3 has 15 amino acids. The germline gives CDR1 SGHNT, CDR2 YENEEA. V shed 4 bases, J shed 4 bases, and the junction held 5 bases outside the gene matches. CDR3 sequence (DNA): TGTGCCAGCAGCTGTCGGGACAGGGAGTACAATGAGCAGTTCTTC. Residues: CASSCRDREYNEQFF.

The genes are TRBV5-1 and TRBJ2-1; 11 bases line up with TRBD2. Germline V gene sequence: CDR1 SGHRS, CDR2 YFSETQ. The CDR3 covers 18 residues. The V segment lost 0 bases and the J segment 4 bases; nucleotides outside the gene matches: 9. CDR3 bases: TGCGCCAGCAGCTTGGGAGTAGCGGGAGGGCCGGGGTACAATGAGCAGTTCTTC. It specifies CASSLGVAGGPGYNEQFF.

The chain carries TRBV4-2 and TRBJ2-2; TRBD1 matches 7 bases. The CDR3 is made up of 16 amino acids. Trimming took 1 base from V and 5 from J; bases not matched to a gene: 7. Germline CDR1 is LGHNA and CDR2 is YNFKEQ. The CDR3 coding sequence is TGTGCCAGCAGCCAAGTTGGGACAGCGTTTACCGGGGAGCTGTTTTTT. This translates into CASSQVGTAFTGELFF.

This chain uses TRBV30 with TRBJ2-7; D possibly corresponds to TRBD2 (6 bases). The V and J ends lost 3 bases and 5 bases respectively, with 14 bases between them. This CDR3 is built from 13 residues. The germline gives CDR1 GTSNPN, CDR2 SVGIG (reference sequence). The CDR3 is CAWRIQRTNEQYF. As DNA, the CDR3 is TGTGCCTGGAGGATCCAGCGGACTAACGAGCAGTACTTC. The variable domain in full, with the rest retrieved from reference TRBV30 and TRBJ2-7, is SQTIHQWPATLVQPVGSPLSLECTVEGTSNPNLYWYRQAAGRGLQLLFYSVGIGQISSEVPQNLSASRPQDRQFILSSKKLLLSDSGFYLCAWRIQRTNEQYFGPGTRLTVT.

The sample holds one count of this clone. The V gene is TRBV15, the J gene TRBJ2-7; 7 bases agree with TRBD2. The length of the CDR3 is 17 residues. Germline values: CDR1 LNHNV, CDR2 YYDKDF (reference sequence). V was clipped by 0 bases and J by 0 bases; unmatched bases: 8. The CDR3, as DNA: TGTGCCACCAGCAGAGATCAAGCGGGATTACCCTCCTACGAGCAGTACTTC. It codes for CATSRDQAGLPSYEQYF.

The V call is TRBV9, the J call TRBJ2-1; 15 bases are shared with TRBD2. Germline values: CDR1 SGDLS, CDR2 YYNGEE. This CDR3 has 18 residues. V trimming: 3 bases; J trimming: 6 bases; junction bases outside the gene matches: 10. For the CDR3, the DNA is TGTGCCAGCAGCGCAGGACTAGCGGGAGGGCCGTTCACCAATGAGCAGTTCTTC. Residues: CASSAGLAGGPFTNEQFF. Based on the CDR3 plus reference TRBV9 and TRBJ2-1, the full variable domain is DSGVTQTPKHLITATGQRVTLRCSPRSGDLSVYWYQQSLDQGLQFLIQYYNGEERAKGNILERFSAQQFPDLHSELNLSSLELGDSALYFCASSAGLAGGPFTNEQFFGPGTRLTVL.

The J gene is TRBJ2-5, the V gene TRBV11-2; no firm D call. V lost 0 bases to trimming and J lost 5 bases, with 22 bases between them. This CDR3 contains 18 residues. From germline, CDR1 is SGHAT and CDR2 FQNNGV. This CDR3 is CASSLDILAVQPGETQYF. In DNA, the CDR3 is TGTGCCAGCAGCTTAGATATTTTGGCGGTCCAACCCGGGGAGACCCAGTACTTC.